This T cell receptor beta chain was documented in a study of regulatory T cells in long-lasting Graves disease (dated by TCRdb to 2020 to 2023). With respect to the entire study: To count as having persistent Graves' disease, a patient had to have received antithyroid drug treatment for over 5 years with TSH receptor autoantibodies remaining persistently positive. Persistent Graves' disease patients were compared with newly diagnosed Graves' disease patients by peripheral blood TCR sequencing and RNA sequencing. The study took place in China and was registered as a clinical trial. A total of around 35 samples underwent TCR sequencing: about 13 from persistent and around 20 from newly diagnosed Graves' disease patients. Antithyroid drugs had been taken for 10 to 13 years on average by persistent Graves' disease patients in the clinical cohort. Broad study findings and their caveats: Persistent Graves' disease patients showed lower TCR Shannon entropy and fewer highly expanded clones than newly diagnosed patients, suggesting clonal expansion. Sequencing and analysis were restricted to the TCR beta chain. As a limitation, the authors acknowledged that the small sample size may reduce accuracy. More public clonotypes were shared among persistent patients (over 2,500) than among newly diagnosed patients (more than 900). Preferential use of TRBV28, TRBJ1-2 and TRBJ2-5 was observed in persistent disease, whereas TRBV20-1 and TRBJ2-1 were favored in newly diagnosed disease. Peripheral blood alone was examined, since thyroid tissue, which constituted the primary lesion, could not be accessed.

The germline V gene yields SGHRS for CDR1 and YFSETQ for CDR2. The germline V end is reduced by 4 bases and the J end by 7 bases; junction bases left unmatched: 10. The CDR3 contains 14 residues, cysteine and phenylalanine counted. Only CDR3 DNA remains: 42 bases, in frame from the first base. This clonotype has ten or more counts. Its antigen remains undetermined. No qualities accompany the bases; no much larger clone lies one base away. According to the study, the label for this sample's time point signals: persistent/refractory GD, antithyroid drugs over 5 years with positive TRAb. RNA was extracted from PBMCs in TRIzol for both TCR sequencing and RNA sequencing. The diagnosis of Graves' disease followed American Thyroid Association guidelines. Recruitment of patients was carried out at an endocrinology department in Xi'an, China. From each patient, about 8.9 milliliters of peripheral blood was collected into an EDTA anticoagulant tube. Ficoll Paque Plus density gradient separation was used to isolate PBMCs, and no further T cell sorting was performed. An Agilent 2100 Bioanalyzer and agarose gel were used to check RNA quality, and a NanoDrop 2000 was used to measure RNA concentration.

Library preparation employed multiplex PCR. Sequenced using an Illumina HiSeq 4000. To build TCR beta libraries, CDR3 regions were amplified by Arm-PCR using iRepertoire HTBI primers. PCR products were gel purified before sequencing. The study's processing was this. Across samples, approximately 68 TRBV and 12 to 15 TRBJ segments were identified and used for gene usage analysis of CDR3 amino acid clonotypes. COPE and FqMerger were used to merge the filtered high-quality paired reads into contigs. BLAST was used to align contigs to IMGT TRBV, TRBD and TRBJ reference genes, with CDR3 defined following IMGT. Highly expanded clones were defined as clonotypes with a frequency above 0.1%. Shannon entropy served as the measure of repertoire diversity, while the Gini coefficient captured V-J evenness. A clonotype was considered public if more than one individual shared it. TCRdb took the public reads, trimmed them with fastp at Q25, ran MiXCR for clone calling and kept in-frame beta chains. All rows with the same CDR3 protein become a single entry with the most common DNA and genes. The V and J calls reflect TCRdb's pipeline rather than the authors' work. The sample table records a few hundred thousand distinct CDR3 sequences; roughly 20% of these occur just once. The ten largest account for about 27% of the sample.

This sample comprised peripheral blood mononuclear cells (PBMCs), obtained when the disease was refractory, from a patient treated with antithyroid drugs. This TCR was recovered from a woman aged 35 to 49 with Graves disease. Donor details come from another sample of the same person, matched by shared clones. The chain links TRBV5-1 with TRBJ1-1; the central 7 bases match TRBD1. This receptor carries the CDR3 CASSLQGYLSEAFF. In nucleotide form, the sequence is TGCGCCAGCAGCCTACAGGGGTACTTGAGTGAAGCTTTCTTT.